These T cell receptor beta chains were read from a single sample in a study of beta chain features in type 1 diabetes. Using immunoSEQ multiplex PCR, the repertoire was profiled, and TCRdb retains in-frame clones only, with some absent. The table has 310,000 or so clones, around 8.5% seen once. The sequenced material came from central memory CD4+ T cells from blood. Source of these receptors: a man aged 30-40 years with type 1 diabetes. Each CDR3 is given with its conserved first and last residue. A D gene is named only where the DNA matches it firmly. Size values are once, few and many counts, or a class for expanded clones, and some rows have none.

J | V | D | size | CDR3 | DNA
TRBJ1-4 | TRBV4-1 | . | . | CASSQERAGPEKLFF | TGCGCCAGCAGCCAAGAAAGGGCAGGACCTGAAAAACTGTTTTTT
TRBJ2-3 | TRBV5-1 | TRBD2 | . | CASSLASGSTDTQYF | TGCGCCAGCAGCCTGGCTAGCGGTAGCACAGATACGCAGTATTTT
TRBJ1-4 | TRBV7-9 | . | few | CARTRNRKWEGKLFF | TGTGCCCGAACCCGTAACAGGAAATGGGAAGGAAAACTGTTTTTT
TRBJ2-7 | TRBV6-5 | . | few | CASRPRMHVYEQYF | TGTGCCAGCAGGCCGAGGATGCACGTCTACGAGCAGTACTTC
TRBJ1-1 | TRBV10-3 | . | . | CAISAPLNTEAFF | TGTGCCATCAGTGCTCCCCTGAACACTGAAGCTTTCTTT
TRBJ2-5 | TRBV20-1 | . | . | CSASATDQYF | TGCAGTGCTAGTGCGACTGACCAGTACTTC
TRBJ2-1 | TRBV19 | . | many | CASSPDPDNEQFF | TGTGCCAGTAGTCCGGACCCCGACAATGAGCAGTTCTTC
TRBJ2-7 | TRBV10-1 | TRBD1 | . | CASSPTGTEQYF | TGCGCCAGCAGTCCGACAGGGACCGAGCAGTACTTC
TRBJ2-3 | TRBV30 | . | . | CAWSREGGTQYF | TGTGCCTGGAGCAGGGAGGGGGGTACGCAGTATTTT
TRBJ2-5 | TRBV29-1 | . | few | CSLQGEETQYF | TGCAGCCTACAGGGAGAAGAGACCCAGTACTTC
TRBJ1-4 | TRBV4-1 | TRBD1 | . | CASSPGTGLEKLFF | TGCGCCAGCAGCCCTGGGACAGGACTTGAAAAACTGTTTTTT
TRBJ2-1 | TRBV28 | . | . | CASSLGQSSYNEQFF | TGTGCCAGCAGTTTAGGGCAGAGCTCCTACAATGAGCAGTTCTTC
TRBJ2-5 | TRBV4-3 | TRBD2 | few | CASSQAWTSGGQETQYF | TGCGCCAGCAGCCAAGCATGGACTAGCGGGGGGCAAGAGACCCAGTACTTC
TRBJ2-1 | TRBV29-1 | TRBD2 | few | CSAEGTSGGNEQFF | TGCAGCGCCGAAGGGACTAGCGGGGGGAATGAGCAGTTCTTC
TRBJ2-7 | TRBV9 | . | few | CASSVEIEFSEQYF | TGTGCCAGCAGCGTAGAAATTGAGTTTTCGGAGCAGTACTTC
TRBJ2-2 | TRBV29-1 | . | few | CSALFSASRNGELFF | TGCAGCGCGTTATTCTCGGCTAGTCGTAACGGGGAGCTGTTTTTT
TRBJ2-1 | TRBV9 | . | many | CASSPAGGVPFF | TGTGCCAGCAGCCCAGCGGGCGGGGTCCCGTTCTTC